The 18 T cell receptor beta chains below come from one sample, sequenced in a study of T-cell reconstitution after alpha-beta-depleted transplantation in children. Using unique molecular identifiers, the investigators prepared the TCRbeta library. TCRdb ran MiXCR on the PCR reads and lists one entry per CDR3 protein. The table records about 500,000 distinct CDR3 sequences, about 31% of them present only once. Sequenced here: PBMCs from the stem cell graft donor, sampled from the stem cell graft. The receptors stem from a human donor who donated a stem cell graft to a child with aplastic anemia.

The table lists this clonotype with a few counts. Here the CDR3 reads CASSPRGSYSGANVLTF. The CDR3 coding sequence is TGTGCCAGCAGTCCCCGGGGGTCCTACTCTGGGGCCAACGTCCTGACTTTC. The chain combines TRBV6-1 with TRBJ2-6; TRBD2 is a possible D gene (6 bases). The CDR3 runs 17 residues. Germline V gene data show CDR1 as MNHNS and CDR2 as SASEGT. V lost 5 bases and J 0 bases, leaving 14 bases between the germline ends.

This chain connects TRBV24-1 to TRBJ1-2; TRBD1 matches at 7 bases. Germline V gene sequence: CDR1 KGHDR, CDR2 SFDVKD. The CDR3 contains 16 residues. With V trimmed by 2 bases and J by 5 bases, 10 bases remained unmatched. CDR3 bases: TGTGCCACCAGTGATTCCGGGACAGCTTCCCTTTATGGCTACACCTTC. Amino acids: CATSDSGTASLYGYTF.

The V and J genes are TRBV12-3 or TRBV12-4 and TRBJ2-2, with 9 bases matching TRBD1. CDR3 length: 15 amino acids. After removal of 5 bases from V and 4 bases from J, the junction contained 5 bases not matched to a gene. The CDR3 nucleotides are TGTGCCAGCAGTCTACAGGGGGCGGGCACCGGGGAGCTGTTTTTT. Translation: CASSLQGAGTGELFF.

In this sample, this clonotype turned up a few times. This sequence joins TRBV5-8 and TRBJ2-1; the match to TRBD2 covers 8 bases. Germline V gives CDR1 SGHTS, CDR2 YDEGEE. The CDR3 consists of 16 residues. Trimming cost V 3 bases and J 6 bases; bases outside gene matches: 11. The CDR3 sequence is CASSSMGGTRVNEQFF. As DNA, the CDR3 is TGTGCCAGCAGCTCCATGGGCGGGACTAGGGTCAATGAGCAGTTCTTC.

The V and J genes are TRBV18 and TRBJ1-4; D gene uncertain. The CDR3 is 13 amino acids. CDR1 KGHSH and CDR2 LQKENI come from the germline V gene. V lost 3 bases, J lost 4 bases, and 6 bases lay in between. DNA for the CDR3: TGTGCCAGCTCACCGGACGGTAATGAAAAACTGTTTTTT. Protein sequence: CASSPDGNEKLFF.

This clonotype was observed a few times. The rearrangement joins TRBV24-1 to TRBJ1-6; 8 positions match TRBD1. CDR3 length equals 17 residues. Germline CDR1 and CDR2: KGHDR and SFDVKD. Trimming cost V 4 bases and J 13 bases; bases outside gene matches: 17. CDR3 sequence: CATSDDEDRAKLWPLHF. For the CDR3, the DNA is TGTGCCACCAGTGACGACGAGGACAGGGCCAAATTGTGGCCCCTCCACTTT.

V is TRBV7-6 and J is TRBJ2-3; D is possibly TRBD1 or TRBD2 (6 bases each). V shed 5 bases and J shed 1 base, with 25 bases lying between them. From germline, CDR1 is SGHVS and CDR2 FNYEAQ. This CDR3 is 19 amino acids long. The chain's CDR3 is CASSLKKGEAPLGTDTQYF. The CDR3 DNA reads as TGTGCCAGCAGCCTCAAGAAGGGGGAGGCCCCTTTGGGCACAGATACGCAGTATTTT.

The chain uses TRBV20-1 and TRBJ2-1, with TRBD2 matching over 12 bases. CDR3 size: 16 residues. V lost 5 bases, J lost 8 bases, and 13 bases stayed unmatched. Germline CDR1 and CDR2: DFQATT and SNEGSKA (reference sequence). CDR3 protein: CSARPRLAGVGYEQFF. In nucleotides, the CDR3 is TGCAGTGCTCGACCCCGACTAGCGGGAGTAGGCTATGAGCAGTTCTTC.

The CDR3 spells CASSLSQREQFF. The CDR3 DNA sequence: TGCGCCAGCAGCTTGTCCCAGCGTGAGCAGTTCTTC. The chain is built from TRBV5-1 and TRBJ2-1, with unresolved D. Trimming removed 1 base from V and 9 bases from J, with 8 bases in between. Looked up from germline, CDR1 is SGHRS and CDR2 is YFSETQ. This CDR3 spans 12 amino acids.

The chain combines TRBV18 with TRBJ1-5; D perhaps matches TRBD1 (5 bases). Trimming stripped 3 bases from V and 5 bases from J, with 17 bases between. The germline V gene encodes CDR1 KGHSH and CDR2 LQKENI. The CDR3 has 16 residues. CDR3 DNA: TGTGCCAGCTCACCGCGTCAGGGAGGGCTCGATCAGCCCCAGCATTTT. Translation gives CASSPRQGGLDQPQHF.

The rearrangement joins TRBV30 to TRBJ2-5, with D hard to call. Germline CDR1 is GTSNPN and CDR2 is SVGIG (reference sequence). The CDR3 spans 11 residues. The CDR3 coding sequence is TGTGCTCGCGAGAACCAAGAGACCCAGTACTTC. It yields the protein CARENQETQYF.

The chain has TRBV5-1 and TRBJ1-4; 7 bases fit TRBD1. After removal of 4 bases from V and 3 bases from J, the junction contained 6 bases not matched to a gene. The germline V gene has CDR1 SGHRS and CDR2 YFSETQ. The CDR3 has 15 residues. The CDR3 DNA reads TGCGCCAGCAGCAGGGACAGCGGGGCTAATGAAAAACTGTTTTTT. Protein sequence: CASSRDSGANEKLFF.

The chain uses TRBV10-3 and TRBJ2-7; D might be TRBD2 (6 bases). This CDR3 is built from 12 residues. V was clipped by 5 bases and J by 6 bases, with 11 bases between them. Germline V gives CDR1 ENHRY, CDR2 SYGVKD. DNA of the CDR3: TGTGCCATCAGTTCCGGGACTTCCGAGCAGTACGTC. The encoded protein is CAISSGTSEQYV.

This chain uses TRBV7-8 with TRBJ2-5; TRBD1 aligns across 8 bases. Looked up from germline, CDR1 is SGHVS and CDR2 is FQNEAQ. The V gene end was trimmed by 2 bases and the J gene end by 5 bases; junction bases not matched to a gene: 16. The CDR3 length is 18 residues. CDR3 region: CASSLFPEVQGAGETQYF. CDR3 nucleotide sequence: TGTGCCAGCAGCTTATTCCCTGAGGTCCAGGGGGCGGGGGAGACCCAGTACTTC.

This clonotype was seen only a few times. V usage is TRBV15 and J usage is TRBJ1-5; D is ambiguous. There are 15 residues in the CDR3. Trimming shortened V by 0 bases and J by 5 bases, and 11 bases separated the two germline ends. CDR1 and CDR2 (germline): LNHNV, YYDKDF (reference sequence). CDR3 in amino acids: CATSRDPASDQPQHF. In nucleotides, the CDR3 is TGTGCCACCAGCAGAGATCCAGCGTCTGATCAGCCCCAGCATTTT.

The V call is TRBV7-2, the J call TRBJ1-1, with D possibly being TRBD1 (5 bases). The CDR3 extends over 15 amino acids. The germline gives CDR1 SGHTA, CDR2 FQGNSA. V lost 5 bases and J 1 base, leaving 14 bases between the germline ends. CDR3 amino acids: CASSPNAQANTEAFF. The CDR3 DNA reads as TGTGCCAGCAGCCCGAACGCACAGGCGAACACTGAAGCTTTCTTT.

There are a few counts of this clonotype. The chain carries TRBV7-8 and TRBJ2-3; D is ambiguous. Germline V CDR1 and CDR2: SGHVS, FQNEAQ. V lost 3 bases and J lost 2, with 9 bases in between. This CDR3 region has 14 residues. The CDR3 region has the DNA TGTGCCAGCAGCTTTCGACGGAACACAGATACGCAGTATTTT. This codes for CASSFRRNTDTQYF.

V gene TRBV6-2 or TRBV6-3 combines with J gene TRBJ2-1; D may correspond to TRBD1 or TRBD2 (5 bases each). CDR1 and CDR2 from the germline V gene are MNHEY and SVGEGT. V shed 4 bases and J shed 7 bases, with 11 bases lying between them. The CDR3 has 13 residues. CDR3 DNA: TGTGCCAGCAGTTTGGGGACGTGGAATGAGCAGTTCTTC. Translation gives CASSLGTWNEQFF.